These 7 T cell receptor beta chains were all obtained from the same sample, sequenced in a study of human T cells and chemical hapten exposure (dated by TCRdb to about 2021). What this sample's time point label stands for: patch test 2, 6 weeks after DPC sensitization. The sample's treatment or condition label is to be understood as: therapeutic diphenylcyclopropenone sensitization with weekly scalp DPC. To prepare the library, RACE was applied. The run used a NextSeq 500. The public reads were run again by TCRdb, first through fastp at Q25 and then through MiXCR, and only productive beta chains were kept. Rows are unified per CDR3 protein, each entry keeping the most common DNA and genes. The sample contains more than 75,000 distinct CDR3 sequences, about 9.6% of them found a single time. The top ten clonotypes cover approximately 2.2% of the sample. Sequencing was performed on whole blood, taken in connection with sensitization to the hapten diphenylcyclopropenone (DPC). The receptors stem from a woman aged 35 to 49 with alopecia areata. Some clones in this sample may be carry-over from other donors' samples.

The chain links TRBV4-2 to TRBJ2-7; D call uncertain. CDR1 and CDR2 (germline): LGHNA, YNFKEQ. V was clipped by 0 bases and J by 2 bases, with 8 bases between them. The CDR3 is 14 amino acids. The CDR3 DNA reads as TGTGCCAGCAGCCAAGACTTCGGGCCCTACGAGCAGTACTTC. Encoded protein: CASSQDFGPYEQYF.

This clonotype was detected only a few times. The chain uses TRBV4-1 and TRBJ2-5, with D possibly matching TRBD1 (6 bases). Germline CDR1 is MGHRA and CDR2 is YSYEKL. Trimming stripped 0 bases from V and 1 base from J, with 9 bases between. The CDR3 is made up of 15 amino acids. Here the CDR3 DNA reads TGCGCCAGCAGCCAAGATGCAGGGGTCCAAGAGACCCAGTACTTC. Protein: CASSQDAGVQETQYF.

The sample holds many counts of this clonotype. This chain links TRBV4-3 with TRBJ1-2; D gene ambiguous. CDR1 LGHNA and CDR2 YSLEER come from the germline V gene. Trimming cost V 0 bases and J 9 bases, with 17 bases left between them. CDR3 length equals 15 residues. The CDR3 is CASSQDGGPYDRYTF. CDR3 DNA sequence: TGCGCCAGCAGCCAAGACGGCGGGCCCTATGACCGCTACACCTTC.

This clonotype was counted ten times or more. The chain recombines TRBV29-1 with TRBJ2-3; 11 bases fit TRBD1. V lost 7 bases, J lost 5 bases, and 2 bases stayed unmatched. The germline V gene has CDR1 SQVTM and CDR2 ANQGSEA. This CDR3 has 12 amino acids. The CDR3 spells CSGGTGGDTQYF. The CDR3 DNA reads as TGCAGCGGAGGGACAGGGGGAGATACGCAGTATTTT.

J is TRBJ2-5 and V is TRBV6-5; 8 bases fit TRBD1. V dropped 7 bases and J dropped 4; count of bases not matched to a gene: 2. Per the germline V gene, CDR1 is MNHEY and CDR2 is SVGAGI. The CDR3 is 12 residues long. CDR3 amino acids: CASITGGETQYF. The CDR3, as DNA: TGTGCCAGCATCACAGGGGGAGAGACCCAGTACTTC.

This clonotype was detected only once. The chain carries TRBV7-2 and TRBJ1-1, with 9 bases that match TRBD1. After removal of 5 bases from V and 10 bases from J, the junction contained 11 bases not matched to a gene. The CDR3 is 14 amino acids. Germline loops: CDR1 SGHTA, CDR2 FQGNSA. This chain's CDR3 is CASSTRPRQGVAFF. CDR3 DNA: TGTGCCAGCAGCACACGCCCTAGACAGGGGGTAGCTTTCTTT.

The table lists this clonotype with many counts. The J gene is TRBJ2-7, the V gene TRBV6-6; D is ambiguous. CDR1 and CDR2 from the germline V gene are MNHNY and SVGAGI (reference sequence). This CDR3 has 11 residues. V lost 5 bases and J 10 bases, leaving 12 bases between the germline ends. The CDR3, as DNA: TGTGCCAGCAGTCCCGGGCCCTACCAGTACTTC. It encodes CASSPGPYQYF.